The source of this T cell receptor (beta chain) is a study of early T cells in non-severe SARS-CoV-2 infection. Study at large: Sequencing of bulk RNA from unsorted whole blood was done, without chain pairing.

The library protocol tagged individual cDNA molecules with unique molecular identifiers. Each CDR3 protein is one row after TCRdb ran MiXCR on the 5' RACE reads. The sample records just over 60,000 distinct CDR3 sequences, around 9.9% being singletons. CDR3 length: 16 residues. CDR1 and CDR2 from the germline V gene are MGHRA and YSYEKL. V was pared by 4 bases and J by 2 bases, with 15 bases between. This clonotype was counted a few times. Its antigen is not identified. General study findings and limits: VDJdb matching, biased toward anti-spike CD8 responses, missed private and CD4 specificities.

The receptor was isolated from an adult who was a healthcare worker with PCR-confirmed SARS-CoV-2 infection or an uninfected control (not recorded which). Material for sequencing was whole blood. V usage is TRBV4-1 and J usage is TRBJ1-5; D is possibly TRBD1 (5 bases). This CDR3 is CASSRGPGTGNQPQHF. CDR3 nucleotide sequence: TGCGCCAGCAGCCGTGGGCCCGGGACGGGCAATCAGCCCCAGCATTTT.